This TCR beta chain was profiled in a study of shared clonotypes between healthy human individuals. In the study overall: Per donor, three plates held CD4 naive cells, three held CD4 memory, two held CD8 naive and one held CD8 memory. Study conclusions and caveats: Clonotype sharing across a few donors was observed for 5% to 6.5% of naive CD4 clonotypes. The generation probabilities recorded for non-shared clonotypes fell below those of clonotypes shared by all four donors.

Repertoires were generated with immunoSEQ multiplex PCR, while TCRdb's copy carries only in-frame clones and drops some. The sample holds about 680,000 clones, around three quarters seen once. This clone has a count of ten or more. Its antigen is unidentified. The same CDR3 can be traced to other DNA sequences in this sample. Source material: memory CD4+ T cells sorted from blood. Subset: CD45RA-negative fraction. The sequence derives from a woman aged 25 to 45 in good health.

The CDR3 DNA reads as TGTGCCAGCAGCACAGGACAGTTCACTGAAGCTTTCTTT. This translates into CASSTGQFTEAFF. The V and J genes are TRBV7-9 and TRBJ1-1; D is perhaps TRBD1 (6 bases). Germline V lookup: CDR1 SEHNR, CDR2 FQNEAQ (reference sequence). The CDR3 is made up of 13 amino acids. V lost 5 bases and J lost 4, with 11 bases in between.